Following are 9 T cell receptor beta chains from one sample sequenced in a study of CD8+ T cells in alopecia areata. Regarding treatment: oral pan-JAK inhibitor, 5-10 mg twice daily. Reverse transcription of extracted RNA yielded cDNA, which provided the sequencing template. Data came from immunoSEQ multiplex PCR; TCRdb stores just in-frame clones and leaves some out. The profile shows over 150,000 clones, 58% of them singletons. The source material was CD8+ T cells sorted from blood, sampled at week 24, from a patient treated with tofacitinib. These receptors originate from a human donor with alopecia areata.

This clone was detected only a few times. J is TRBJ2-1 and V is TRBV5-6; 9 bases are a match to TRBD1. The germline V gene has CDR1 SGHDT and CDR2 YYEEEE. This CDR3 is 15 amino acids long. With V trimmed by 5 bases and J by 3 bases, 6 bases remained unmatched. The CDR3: CASRTGTGSYNEQFF. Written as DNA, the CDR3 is TGTGCCAGCAGGACCGGGACAGGGAGCTACAATGAGCAGTTCTTC.

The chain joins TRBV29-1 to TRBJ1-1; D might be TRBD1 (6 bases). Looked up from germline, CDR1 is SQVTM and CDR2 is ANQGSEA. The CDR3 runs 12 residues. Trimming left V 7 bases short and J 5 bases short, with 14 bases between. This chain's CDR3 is CSDRKGGTEAFF. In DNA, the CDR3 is TGCAGCGACCGCAAGGGGGGGACTGAAGCTTTCTTT.

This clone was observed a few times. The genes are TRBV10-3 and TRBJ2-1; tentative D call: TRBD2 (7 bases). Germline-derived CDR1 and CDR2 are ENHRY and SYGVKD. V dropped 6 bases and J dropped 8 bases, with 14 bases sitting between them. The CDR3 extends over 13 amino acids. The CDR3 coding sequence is TGTGCCATCAGCTTGGGGGGGGGCGATGAGCAGTTCTTC. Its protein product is CAISLGGGDEQFF.

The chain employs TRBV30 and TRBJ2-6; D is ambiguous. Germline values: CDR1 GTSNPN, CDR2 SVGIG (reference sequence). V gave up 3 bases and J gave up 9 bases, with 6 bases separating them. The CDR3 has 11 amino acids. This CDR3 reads CAWRLGNVLTF. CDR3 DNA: TGTGCCTGGAGGTTGGGCAACGTCCTGACTTTC.

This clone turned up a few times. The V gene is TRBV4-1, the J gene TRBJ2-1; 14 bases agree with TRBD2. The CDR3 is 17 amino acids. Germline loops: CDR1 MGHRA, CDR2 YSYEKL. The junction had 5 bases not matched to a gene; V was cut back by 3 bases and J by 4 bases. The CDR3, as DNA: TGCGCCAGCAGCCACCGACTAGCGGGGGGGCTTTACAATGAGCAGTTCTTC. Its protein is CASSHRLAGGLYNEQFF.

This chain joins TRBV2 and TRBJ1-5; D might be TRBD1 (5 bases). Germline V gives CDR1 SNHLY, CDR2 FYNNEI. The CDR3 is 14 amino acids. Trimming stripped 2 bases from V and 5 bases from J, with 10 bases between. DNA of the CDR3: TGTGCCAGCAGTGAATCGCCAGGGTATCAGCCCCAGCATTTT. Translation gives CASSESPGYQPQHF.

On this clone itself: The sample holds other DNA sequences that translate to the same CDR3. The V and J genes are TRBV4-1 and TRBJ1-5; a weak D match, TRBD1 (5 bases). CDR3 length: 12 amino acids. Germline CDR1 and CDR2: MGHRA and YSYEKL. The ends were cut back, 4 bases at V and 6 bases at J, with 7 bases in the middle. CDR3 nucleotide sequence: TGCGCCAGCAGCCCTGGGGGTCAGCCCCAGCATTTT. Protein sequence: CASSPGGQPQHF.

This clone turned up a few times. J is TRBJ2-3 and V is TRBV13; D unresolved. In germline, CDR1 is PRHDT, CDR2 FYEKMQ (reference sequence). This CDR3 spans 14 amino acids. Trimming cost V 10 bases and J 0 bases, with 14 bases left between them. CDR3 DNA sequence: TGTGCCACCCGAGAAGGTACTAGCACAGATACGCAGTATTTT. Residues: CATREGTSTDTQYF.

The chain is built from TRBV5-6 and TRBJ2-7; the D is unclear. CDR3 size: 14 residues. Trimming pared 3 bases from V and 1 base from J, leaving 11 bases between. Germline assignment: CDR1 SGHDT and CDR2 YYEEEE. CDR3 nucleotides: TGTGCCAGCAGCTCCGGGTCCTATTCCTACGAGCAGTACTTC. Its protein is CASSSGSYSYEQYF.